A single sample is the source of the 28 T cell receptor beta chains below, sequenced in a study of blood T cell repertoires in COVID-19. Profiled with immunoSEQ multiplex PCR; TCRdb holds only in-frame clones, not every one. The sample contains around 20,000 clones, more than 85% of which appear only once. Source material: peripheral blood. The source is a man aged 65-85 years with active COVID-19.

This chain uses TRBV6-6 with TRBJ2-5, with 8 bases fitting TRBD2. From germline, CDR1 is MNHNY and CDR2 SVGAGI (reference sequence). The junction had 2 bases not matched to a gene; V was cut back by 10 bases and J by 4 bases. The length of the CDR3 is 11 residues. Written as DNA, the CDR3 is TGTGCCACCGGGAGGGCAGAGACCCAGTACTTC. Translating gives CATGRAETQYF.

V is TRBV7-2 and J is TRBJ1-2; D gene unclear. Germline loops: CDR1 SGHTA, CDR2 FQGNSA. The CDR3 runs 17 residues. Trimming took 7 bases from V and 2 from J, leaving 23 bases between them. CDR3 bases: TGTGCCAGCACTCTGCAGGCCACCAAAAGCCAGAACTATGGCTACACCTTC. Translated: CASTLQATKSQNYGYTF.

This clone was observed once. J is TRBJ1-1 and V is TRBV9, with no clear D. The V and J ends lost 4 bases and 1 base respectively, with 11 bases between them. The CDR3 contains 14 residues. From germline, CDR1 is SGDLS and CDR2 YYNGEE. CDR3 protein: CASSRGGENTEAFF. CDR3 coding DNA: TGTGCCAGCAGCCGGGGAGGAGAGAACACTGAAGCTTTCTTT.

The chain is built from TRBV7-2 and TRBJ2-7, with a possible D match to TRBD1 (5 bases). CDR1 SGHTA and CDR2 FQGNSA come from the germline V gene. Trimming removed 5 bases from V and 0 bases from J, with 8 bases in between. CDR3 size: 13 residues. CDR3 in DNA: TGTGCCAGCAGCCAGGGCAGCTCCTACGAGCAGTACTTC. Amino acids: CASSQGSSYEQYF.

The chain uses TRBV28 and TRBJ1-6; 11 bases map to TRBD1. The CDR3 length is 14 residues. Losses at the gene ends were 3 bases for V and 9 bases for J; bases not matched to a gene: 1. Germline-derived CDR1 and CDR2 are MDHEN and SYDVKM. CDR3 sequence (DNA): TGTGCCAGCAGTTTCGGGACAGGGGGTTCACCCCTCCACTTT. The encoded protein is CASSFGTGGSPLHF.

The gene calls are TRBV5-1 and TRBJ1-1, with 7 bases matching TRBD1. The CDR3 totals 14 residues. V was clipped by 7 bases and J by 3 bases; unmatched bases: 9. Per the germline V gene, CDR1 is SGHRS and CDR2 is YFSETQ. Here the CDR3 DNA reads TGCGCCAGCCGCAGGGACAGTCTTGACACTGAAGCTTTCTTT. It is translated as CASRRDSLDTEAFF.

The chain is built from TRBV4-3 and TRBJ1-4, with a tentative D call TRBD1 (5 bases). V dropped 4 bases and J dropped 4 bases, with 13 bases sitting between them. The germline V gene encodes CDR1 LGHNA and CDR2 YSLEER. The CDR3 contains 15 residues. The DNA for the CDR3 is TGCGCCAGCAGCCCCGGGGGACGGGATAATGAAAAACTGTTTTTT. Encoded protein: CASSPGGRDNEKLFF.

This clone was picked up one time. The rearrangement links TRBV5-1 to TRBJ1-1; 7 bases agree with TRBD1. Germline V gene lookup returns CDR1 SGHRS and CDR2 YFSETQ. V shed 3 bases and J 6 bases; nucleotides not matched to a gene: 5. This CDR3 has 13 amino acids. The CDR3, as DNA: TGCGCCAGCAGCTCAGTGGGACAGCCTGAAGCTTTCTTT. Translated: CASSSVGQPEAFF.

This chain links TRBV5-1 with TRBJ2-3, with 8 positions matching TRBD1. CDR1 is SGHRS, CDR2 YFSETQ, per germline. The CDR3 sequence is 14 residues long. Germline trimming cut 4 bases from V and 2 bases from J; bases unmatched to any gene: 3. The CDR3: CASSQGQDTDTQYF. CDR3 bases: TGCGCCAGCAGCCAGGGACAGGACACAGATACGCAGTATTTT. Supplemented by reference TRBV5-1 and TRBJ2-3, the full variable domain reads KAGVTQTPRYLIKTRGQQVTLSCSPISGHRSVSWYQQTPGQGLQFLFEYFSETQRNKGNFPGRFSGRQFSNSRSEMNVSTLELGDSALYLCASSQGQDTDTQYFGPGTRLTVL.

V and J are TRBV4-3 and TRBJ2-7, with D possibly matching TRBD1 (7 bases). Germline loops: CDR1 LGHNA, CDR2 YSLEER. Trimming shortened V by 0 bases and J by 3 bases, and 12 bases separated the two germline ends. The CDR3 covers 15 residues. CDR3 in DNA: TGCGCCAGCAGCCAAGATCGCCAGGGGGGCTACGAGCAGTACTTC. As protein: CASSQDRQGGYEQYF.

The rearrangement joins TRBV19 to TRBJ1-5; tentatively, D is TRBD1 (5 bases). Between the trimmed V and J ends, which lost 5 bases and 1 base, there was a span of 9 bases. The CDR3 spans 14 residues. CDR1 and CDR2 from the germline V gene are LNHDA and SQIVND (reference sequence). CDR3 in DNA: TGTGCCAGTAGTCTGGGGGGGAGCAATCAGCCCCAGCATTTT. Its protein is CASSLGGSNQPQHF. Drawing the rest from reference TRBV19 and TRBJ1-5, the complete variable domain is DGGITQSPKYLFRKEGQNVTLSCEQNLNHDAMYWYRQDPGQGLRLIYYSQIVNDFQKGDIAEGYSVSREKKESFPLTVTSAQKNPTAFYLCASSLGGSNQPQHFGDGTRLSIL.

V gene TRBV7-2 combines with J gene TRBJ1-1; possibly TRBD1 for D (5 bases). V lost 5 bases and J lost 0, with 16 bases in between. The germline V gene has CDR1 SGHTA and CDR2 FQGNSA. The CDR3 is made up of 16 amino acids. The CDR3 spells CASSLRVGALNTEAFF. CDR3 DNA sequence: TGTGCCAGCAGCCTCCGGGTTGGGGCCTTGAACACTGAAGCTTTCTTT.

This chain uses TRBV4-3 with TRBJ1-1; 7 bases are shared with TRBD1. Germline V gene sequence: CDR1 LGHNA, CDR2 YSLEER. Trimming removed 0 bases from V and 7 bases from J; junction bases left unmatched: 8. This CDR3 spans 15 amino acids. DNA for the CDR3: TGCGCCAGCAGCCAAGATCTCGGACAGGCCGATGAAGCTTTCTTT. Protein sequence: CASSQDLGQADEAFF.

CDR3 protein: CASRRTGSGNTIYF. For the CDR3, the DNA is TGTGCCAGCAGGCGAACAGGTTCTGGAAACACCATATATTTT. The gene calls are TRBV7-2 and TRBJ1-3; possibly TRBD1 for D (5 bases). V was trimmed by 6 bases and J by 1 base, leaving 10 bases between them. CDR3 length: 14 residues. Per germline, CDR1 SGHTA and CDR2 FQGNSA.

The chain employs TRBV30 and TRBJ2-7; possibly TRBD2 for D (6 bases). CDR1 and CDR2 from the germline V gene are GTSNPN and SVGIG (reference sequence). The CDR3 has 13 amino acids. Trimming stripped 5 bases from V and 4 bases from J, with 15 bases between. CDR3 bases: TGTGCCTGGGCAGGGCTAGCGAGTTACGAGCAGTACTTC. Amino acids: CAWAGLASYEQYF. The full variable domain, its missing parts supplied by reference TRBV30 and TRBJ2-7, is SQTIHQWPATLVQPVGSPLSLECTVEGTSNPNLYWYRQAAGRGLQLLFYSVGIGQISSEVPQNLSASRPQDRQFILSSKKLLLSDSGFYLCAWAGLASYEQYFGPGTRLTVT.

The chain recombines TRBV5-5 with TRBJ1-1, with TRBD1 as a possible D gene (6 bases). Germline lookup yields CDR1 SGHKS and CDR2 YYEKEE (reference sequence). This CDR3 has 14 amino acids. V shed 4 bases and J shed 0 bases, with 10 bases lying between them. The CDR3 region has the DNA TGTGCCAGCAGCGAGGACAGTTTGAACACTGAAGCTTTCTTT. This translates into CASSEDSLNTEAFF.

The rearrangement uses TRBV19 and TRBJ2-2; 10 nucleotides line up with TRBD2. Germline CDR1 reads LNHDA; CDR2 reads SQIVND (reference sequence). The CDR3 length is 15 residues. With V trimmed by 5 bases and J by 5 bases, 5 bases remained unmatched. The CDR3 here is CASSFPGLATGELFF. The CDR3 nucleotides are TGTGCCAGTAGTTTTCCGGGACTAGCGACCGGGGAGCTGTTTTTT.

The V and J genes are TRBV14 and TRBJ1-2, with a weak D call TRBD1 (6 bases). CDR1 is SGHDN, CDR2 FVKESK, per germline. The CDR3 spans 13 residues. V lost 1 base, J lost 4 bases, and 7 bases lay in between. CDR3 residues: CASSQGRGYGYTF. The CDR3 coding sequence is TGTGCCAGCAGCCAAGGCAGGGGCTATGGCTACACCTTC.

The genes are TRBV6-2 or TRBV6-3 and TRBJ2-1, with 8 bases fitting TRBD2. The CDR3 loop spans 19 amino acids. In germline, CDR1 is MNHEY, CDR2 SVGEGT. Germline trimming cut 5 bases from V and 0 bases from J; bases unmatched to any gene: 15. CDR3 sequence reads: CASSGRTLAAPSSYNEQFF. CDR3 DNA: TGTGCCAGCAGTGGAAGGACACTAGCGGCCCCCAGCTCCTACAATGAGCAGTTCTTC.

The J gene is TRBJ1-3, the V gene TRBV18, with D uncertain. The germline CDR1 and CDR2 sequences are KGHSH and LQKENI. V dropped 5 bases and J dropped 2 bases, with 13 bases sitting between them. The CDR3 runs to 15 residues. The CDR3 DNA sequence: TGTGCCAGCTCAACCAGCGAAGCGACTGGAAACACCATATATTTT. It yields the protein CASSTSEATGNTIYF.

J is TRBJ2-7 and V is TRBV27; the match to TRBD1 covers 10 bases. CDR1 and CDR2 from the germline V gene are MNHEY and SMNVEV (reference sequence). This CDR3 has 16 amino acids. V trimming: 4 bases; J trimming: 2 bases; junction bases outside the gene matches: 8. CDR3 in DNA: TGTGCCAGCAGTTCGAACCGACAGGGGGCGGCCTACGAGCAGTACTTC. Its protein product is CASSSNRQGAAYEQYF.

The chain is built from TRBV7-8 and TRBJ2-7; 8 bases map to TRBD2. The V gene's germline CDR1 is SGHVS and CDR2 FQNEAQ. This CDR3 is 14 amino acids long. The V segment lost 3 bases and the J segment 2 bases; nucleotides outside the gene matches: 3. The CDR3 sequence: CASSFSGETYEQYF. The CDR3 DNA reads TGTGCCAGCAGCTTTAGCGGGGAGACCTACGAGCAGTACTTC.

The V call is TRBV7-2, the J call TRBJ2-7, with D maybe TRBD1 (5 bases). The CDR3 loop spans 14 amino acids. From germline, CDR1 is SGHTA and CDR2 FQGNSA. Trimming stripped 1 base from V and 0 bases from J, with 7 bases between. The CDR3 DNA reads TGTGCCAGCAGCTTAGGTACAGGCTCCTACGAGCAGTACTTC. Protein sequence: CASSLGTGSYEQYF. Using reference TRBV7-2 and TRBJ2-7 for the parts outside the CDR3, the full variable domain is GAGVSQSPSNKVTEKGKDVELRCDPISGHTALYWYRQSLGQGLEFLIYFQGNSAPDKSGLPSDRFSAERTGGSVSTLTIQRTQQEDSAVYLCASSLGTGSYEQYFGPGTRLTVT.

This chain uses TRBV2 with TRBJ2-1; TRBD2 matches at 7 bases. The CDR3 has 14 amino acids. The V segment lost 7 bases and the J segment 0 bases; nucleotides outside the gene matches: 3. Germline V gene sequence: CDR1 SNHLY, CDR2 FYNNEI. CDR3 coding DNA: TGTGCCAGCACGAGCGGGGCCTCCTACAATGAGCAGTTCTTC. This gives the protein CASTSGASYNEQFF.

The V gene is TRBV3-1 (or the pseudogene TRBV3-2), the J gene TRBJ1-2; 7 nucleotides align to TRBD1. V trimming: 4 bases; J trimming: 6 bases; junction bases outside the gene matches: 2. Germline loops: CDR1 LGHDT, CDR2 YNNKEL (reference sequence). The CDR3 totals 12 residues. CDR3: CASSPTGDGYTF. The CDR3 bases are TGTGCCAGCAGCCCCACAGGGGATGGCTACACCTTC.

The chain joins TRBV5-4 to TRBJ2-6, with 7 bases matching TRBD1. Germline loops: CDR1 SGHNT, CDR2 YYREEE (reference sequence). This CDR3 spans 16 amino acids. V shed 4 bases, J shed 2 bases, and the junction held 6 bases outside the gene matches. The CDR3 is CASSKRGGAGANVLTF. The CDR3 DNA reads TGTGCCAGCAGCAAGAGAGGGGGCGCTGGGGCCAACGTCCTGACTTTC.

This clone has just one count. This chain uses TRBV5-4 with TRBJ2-4; D may be TRBD2 (6 bases). In germline, CDR1 is SGHNT, CDR2 YYREEE (reference sequence). The germline V and J ends were trimmed by 4 bases and 0 bases, with 11 bases remaining between them. The CDR3 sequence is 15 residues long. The CDR3 spells CASSGGLLAKNIQYF. The CDR3 region has the DNA TGTGCCAGCAGCGGCGGACTACTAGCCAAAAACATTCAGTACTTC.

This clone occurred once. J is TRBJ2-7 and V is TRBV3-1 (or the pseudogene TRBV3-2); D possibly corresponds to TRBD1 (5 bases). Trimming removed 4 bases from V and 3 bases from J, with 13 bases in between. The CDR3 extends over 14 amino acids. Germline V CDR1 and CDR2: LGHDT, YNNKEL (reference sequence). Written as DNA, the CDR3 is TGTGCCAGCAGCCTGAAGGGGCGGCGCTACGAGCAGTACTTC. This encodes CASSLKGRRYEQYF.